This T cell receptor beta chain was identified during a study of shared clonotypes between healthy human individuals. Study results and caveats: Clonotypes shared by all four sorted-subset donors had higher generation probabilities than non-shared clonotypes. When naive CD4 clonotypes were compared across a few donors, approximately 5% were shared.

This CDR3 comprises 13 residues. Germline CDR1 SNHLY, CDR2 FYNNEI. Trimming pared 4 bases from V and 5 bases from J, leaving 8 bases between. Investigators spread the genomic DNA of each subset evenly over several immunoSEQ plates. The method was immunoSEQ multiplex PCR; TCRdb's version includes in-frame clones alone and lacks a portion of them. The sample has around 1.6 million clones; approximately 98% are singletons. A note on this clone: Its target is unknown.

V is TRBV2 and J is TRBJ2-2, with unresolved D. The TCR sequence derives from a man between 25 and 39 years old in good health. Sequenced input: naive CD4+ T cells sorted from blood. Sample subset: CD45RA+ positively selected. CDR3 protein: CASSGQTTGELFF. The CDR3 bases are TGTGCCAGCAGTGGGCAGACAACCGGGGAGCTGTTTTTT. Supplemented by reference TRBV2 and TRBJ2-2, the full variable domain reads EPEVTQTPSHQVTQMGQEVILRCVPISNHLYFYWYRQILGQKVEFLVSFYNNEISEKSEIFDDQFSVERPDGSNFTLKIRSTKLEDSAMYFCASSGQTTGELFFGEGSRLTVL.